A single sample is the source of the 9 T cell receptor beta chains below, sequenced in a study of PD-L1 blockade in urothelial cancer. Method: immunoSEQ multiplex PCR; TCRdb's copy keeps in-frame clones and lacks some. The table has 55,000 to 75,000 clones, 81% seen once. Time point denoted: pretreatment peripheral blood. The sample was PBMCs, taken around atezolizumab (anti-PD-L1) treatment. The origin of the receptors is a man between 65 and 85 years old with urothelial cancer.

This chain links TRBV19 with TRBJ2-3; tentative D call: TRBD2 (6 bases). Germline lookup yields CDR1 LNHDA and CDR2 SQIVND (reference sequence). Deletions cut 3 bases from V and 3 bases from J, with 16 bases between. This CDR3 is built from 16 residues. The CDR3 DNA reads TGTGCCAGTAGTATGGCTAGGCGGGAAGGTACAGATACGCAGTATTTT. Translating it yields CASSMARREGTDTQYF.

CDR3 DNA sequence: TGTGCCAGCAGGTATCCAGGGGGAGAGACCCAGTACTTC. Its protein is CASRYPGGETQYF. V and J are TRBV6-5 and TRBJ2-5; TRBD1 agrees at 7 bases. Unmatched junction bases numbered 5, after V lost 6 bases and J lost 4 bases. This CDR3 is built from 13 residues. CDR1 and CDR2 (germline): MNHEY, SVGAGI.

The chain joins TRBV15 to TRBJ2-2; possible D gene TRBD2, 7 bases. Germline-derived CDR1 and CDR2 are LNHNV and YYDKDF (reference sequence). The germline V and J ends were trimmed by 5 bases and 5 bases, with 15 bases remaining between them. The CDR3 sequence is 15 residues long. The CDR3 protein is CATSYTGRDTGELFF. In nucleotides, the CDR3 is TGTGCCACCAGCTACACAGGGAGGGATACCGGGGAGCTGTTTTTT.

The chain uses TRBV19 and TRBJ2-1; no clear D. Trimming removed 4 bases at V and 4 bases at J, with 8 bases between. CDR1 and CDR2 (germline): LNHDA, SQIVND (reference sequence). The CDR3 extends over 13 amino acids. CDR3 protein: CASSSLSYNEQFF. The CDR3 nucleotides are TGTGCCAGTAGTAGCCTATCTTACAATGAGCAGTTCTTC.

This clone showed up just a few times. This chain connects TRBV19 to TRBJ1-2, with 7 positions matching TRBD1. Germline V CDR1 and CDR2: LNHDA, SQIVND (reference sequence). The CDR3 loop spans 15 amino acids. V lost 1 base to trimming and J lost 5 bases; unmatched junction nucleotides: 7. The CDR3 sequence is CASSIGQGGLYGYTF. The CDR3 bases are TGTGCCAGTAGTATAGGACAGGGCGGATTGTATGGCTACACCTTC.

This chain connects TRBV6-5 to TRBJ1-5; no definite D call. CDR1 is MNHEY, CDR2 SVGAGI, per germline. V was trimmed by 0 bases and J by 5 bases, leaving 5 bases between them. This CDR3 contains 13 residues. This CDR3 is CASSYSEDQPQHF. The CDR3 nucleotides are TGTGCCAGCAGTTACTCGGAGGATCAGCCCCAGCATTTT.

In its sample, this clone was seen once. The rearrangement uses TRBV30 and TRBJ1-5; tentatively, D is TRBD1 (6 bases). V lost 5 bases and J lost 5, with 19 bases in between. Germline assignment: CDR1 GTSNPN and CDR2 SVGIG (reference sequence). This CDR3 contains 15 residues. The CDR3 is CAWANNRDRDQPQHF. The CDR3 nucleotides read TGTGCCTGGGCTAACAACAGGGATAGGGATCAGCCCCAGCATTTT.

This clone was detected a few times. The DNA of the CDR3 is TGTGCCAGCTCACCACTGGGACAGGGGATGAACACTGAAGCTTTCTTT. This translates into CASSPLGQGMNTEAFF. V usage is TRBV18 and J usage is TRBJ1-1; 10 bases fit TRBD1. Germline CDR1 reads KGHSH; CDR2 reads LQKENI. The CDR3 has 16 residues. Trimming cost V 1 base and J 0 bases; bases outside gene matches: 2.

The V and J genes are TRBV7-8 and TRBJ2-7, with 14 nucleotides matching TRBD2. The germline CDR1 and CDR2 sequences are SGHVS and FQNEAQ. The CDR3 has 15 amino acids. The junction had 6 bases not matched to a gene; V was cut back by 6 bases and J by 5 bases. The CDR3, as DNA: TGTGCCAGCAGTCGCGGGACTAGCGGGAGAGACGAGCAGTACTTC. Translated, it gives CASSRGTSGRDEQYF.